This TCR beta chain was sequenced in a study of shared clonotypes between healthy human individuals. The study, taken as a whole, reports: Sharing across four donors was highest in naive CD4 (roughly 5%) and lowest in memory CD8 (approximately 0.4%).

In regard to this clone: What it binds is not known.

Deep was the level at which the assay was run. This table comes from immunoSEQ multiplex PCR, and its TCRdb copy is limited to in-frame clones, with some not included. The table has roughly 1,500,000 clones, around 98.5% seen once. The CDR3 length is 13 residues. Trimming took off 2 bases at V and 8 bases at J, with 10 bases between the two ends. CDR1 is KGHSH, CDR2 LQKENI, per germline. Healthy HIV-negative adults without recent acute infections or vaccinations served as donors. In the CD4+ fraction, cells were divided into CD45RA+ naive and CD45RA-negative memory subsets. The TCR sequence derives from a man younger than 45 in good health. The sequenced material came from naive CD4+ T cells sorted from blood. Subset specified: CD45RA+ positively selected. The chain uses TRBV18 and TRBJ2-1; D gene unclear. CDR3 sequence reads: CASSPWPADEQFF. In DNA, the CDR3 is TGTGCCAGCTCACCATGGCCGGCCGATGAGCAGTTCTTC.